This T cell receptor (beta chain) was sequenced during a study of T-cell memory formation after mild COVID-19. Turning to the study itself: TCR clusters largely stayed donor specific.

There are 15 residues in the CDR3. V lost 4 bases to trimming and J lost 5 bases; unmatched junction nucleotides: 5. Germline loops: CDR1 SGHAT, CDR2 FQDESV (reference sequence). TCRdb itself ran the 5' RACE reads through MiXCR, one entry per CDR3 protein. The sample includes hundreds of thousands of distinct CDR3 sequences, just under 20% of them seen just once. The chain couples TRBV11-1 to TRBJ2-5, with 12 bases fitting TRBD1. The sequence derives from a man aged 18 to 35 who had mild COVID-19 (a few samples of this study predate the infection). Cell type and time point are not known. The sample taken for sequencing was PBMCs or a T cell subset sorted from them (not recorded which). The CDR3 loop is CASSSGTGGRETQYF. DNA of the CDR3: TGTGCCAGCAGCTCCGGGACAGGGGGCAGGGAGACCCAGTACTTC.